A single sample gave rise to the 30 T cell receptor beta chains below, sequenced in a study of T cells expressing NK-cell markers. TCRdb re-called the 5' RACE reads; one entry per CDR3 protein, DNA not given. Here the sample table reports roughly 110,000 distinct CDR3 sequences. Sequencing was performed on blood T cells: a sorted CD56 or NKG2C T cell subset, CD4+ or CD8+ T cells, or bulk PBMC T cells (not recorded which). These receptors were collected from a woman between 18 and 70 years old in good health.

The chain combines TRBV6-1 with TRBJ2-5; lacking DNA, the TRBD1 call made by TCRdb goes unchecked. The CDR3 contains 19 residues. Germline CDR1 is MNHNS and CDR2 is SASEGT. The CDR3 here is CASTLEPTGWSRLKETQYF.

This sequence joins TRBV29-1 and TRBJ2-1; TCRdb indicates TRBD1, and absent DNA this call remains unverified. There are 15 residues in the CDR3. Germline V lookup: CDR1 SQVTM, CDR2 ANQGSEA. The CDR3 sequence: CSVVGAGGLGNEQFF.

This chain joins TRBV13 and TRBJ1-1; absent DNA, TCRdb's TRBD1 call cannot be checked. Germline CDR1 is PRHDT and CDR2 is FYEKMQ (reference sequence). The CDR3 runs 15 residues. CDR3 amino acids: CASSLGGAGSTEAFF.

This chain uses TRBV7-3 with TRBJ1-2; TCRdb's D call, TRBD1, is unchecked because there is no DNA. Germline V gene data show CDR1 as SGHTA and CDR2 as FQGTGA. This CDR3 comprises 14 residues. CDR3 residues: CASSLGSGRYGYTF.

This chain joins TRBV6-5 and TRBJ2-1; the TCRdb D gene call, TRBD1, has no DNA to confirm it. CDR1 is MNHEY, CDR2 SVGAGI, per germline. This CDR3 has 12 amino acids. CDR3: CASRSLQGEQFF.

The CDR3 here is CASSERGPSYEQYF. The chain couples TRBV7-9 to TRBJ2-7; the D call of TRBD1 rests on TCRdb alone, since no DNA is present to check it. CDR3 size: 14 residues. Per the germline V gene, CDR1 is SEHNR and CDR2 is FQNEAQ (reference sequence).

The genes are TRBV11-2 and TRBJ1-1; the TCRdb call, TRBD1, lacks DNA for checking. This CDR3 is built from 16 residues. Germline CDR1 SGHAT, CDR2 FQNNGV. The CDR3 spells CASSLGLGGSNTEAFF.

The chain joins TRBV7-8 to TRBJ2-5; absent DNA, TCRdb's TRBD2 call cannot be checked. The CDR3 spans 14 residues. From germline, CDR1 is SGHVS and CDR2 FQNEAQ. The CDR3 protein is CASSLYGREETQYF.

The V gene is TRBV19, the J gene TRBJ1-4. Germline-derived CDR1 and CDR2 are LNHDA and SQIVND (reference sequence). The CDR3 runs 13 residues. The CDR3 loop is CASSRSSPEKLFF.

The chain joins TRBV18 to TRBJ2-1; the TCRdb D gene call, TRBD1, has no DNA to confirm it. Per germline, CDR1 KGHSH and CDR2 LQKENI. The CDR3 has 15 residues. The CDR3 loop reads CASSPGGGSYNEQFF.

The chain carries TRBV7-9 and TRBJ2-4; lacking DNA, the TRBD1 call made by TCRdb goes unchecked. Germline lookup yields CDR1 SEHNR and CDR2 FQNEAQ (reference sequence). The CDR3 totals 13 residues. The CDR3 here is CASSPGTGDIQYF.

The rearrangement links TRBV15 to TRBJ2-7; TCRdb picks TRBD2, but there is no DNA to check that call. The CDR3 loop spans 17 amino acids. CDR1 and CDR2 (germline): LNHNV, YYDKDF (reference sequence). CDR3 in amino acids: CATSRAAPGTSGYEQYF.

This chain uses TRBV6-5 with TRBJ1-1; as DNA is missing, the TRBD1 call by TCRdb cannot be tested. This CDR3 has 14 residues. Germline CDR1 is MNHEY and CDR2 is SVGAGI. CDR3: CASSYQGARTEAFF.

The V gene is TRBV20-1, the J gene TRBJ1-1; the D gene TCRdb calls, TRBD1, cannot be checked with no DNA. Looked up from germline, CDR1 is DFQATT and CDR2 is SNEGSKA (reference sequence). The CDR3 is 12 residues long. This CDR3 reads CSAGQGDTEAFF.

J is TRBJ2-3 and V is TRBV7-8; TCRdb gives TRBD1 as the D gene, but with no DNA this cannot be confirmed. Germline V lookup: CDR1 SGHVS, CDR2 FQNEAQ. This CDR3 contains 14 residues. The CDR3 protein is CASSLVGATDTQYF.

This sequence joins TRBV7-8 and TRBJ1-2. The CDR3 spans 13 residues. Germline lookup yields CDR1 SGHVS and CDR2 FQNEAQ. The CDR3 region is CASSLDQYYGYTF.

This sequence joins TRBV5-5 and TRBJ1-1; TCRdb returns TRBD1, unconfirmable since there is no DNA. Germline V gives CDR1 SGHKS, CDR2 YYEKEE (reference sequence). The CDR3 spans 16 residues. CDR3 sequence reads: CASSLGAARALAEAFF. Full variable domain (missing parts from reference TRBV5-5 and TRBJ1-1): DAGVTQSPTHLIKTRGQQVTLRCSPISGHKSVSWYQQVLGQGPQFIFQYYEKEERGRGNFPDRFSARQFPNYSSELNVNALLLGDSALYLCASSLGAARALAEAFFGQGTRLTVV.

V and J are TRBV7-3 and TRBJ2-1. CDR3 size: 16 residues. Germline V CDR1 and CDR2: SGHTA, FQGTGA. Here the CDR3 reads CASSPIGPSSYNEQFF. The whole variable domain, remainder taken from reference TRBV7-3 and TRBJ2-1, is GAGVSQTPSNKVTEKGKYVELRCDPISGHTALYWYRQSLGQGPEFLIYFQGTGAADDSGLPNDRFFAVRPEGSVSTLKIQRTERGDSAVYLCASSPIGPSSYNEQFFGPGTRLTVL.

The rearrangement links TRBV4-1 to TRBJ2-5; the D call from TCRdb, TRBD1, cannot be confirmed without DNA. Germline V gene sequence: CDR1 MGHRA, CDR2 YSYEKL. This CDR3 is 18 amino acids long. CDR3 protein: CASSPARVSGGPQETQYF.

The rearrangement uses TRBV4-3 and TRBJ2-1; without DNA, the TCRdb call of TRBD2 cannot be checked. The CDR3 totals 15 residues. The V gene's germline CDR1 is LGHNA and CDR2 YSLEER. The CDR3 loop is CASSQDGPIYNEQFF.

The chain has TRBV7-6 and TRBJ2-1; TCRdb's assignment of TRBD1 cannot be checked, as there is no DNA. This CDR3 contains 14 residues. Germline V gives CDR1 SGHVS, CDR2 FNYEAQ. The CDR3 here is CASSFLRTDNEQFF.

J is TRBJ2-5 and V is TRBV20-1. Germline CDR1 is DFQATT and CDR2 is SNEGSKA (reference sequence). The CDR3 is 15 amino acids. CDR3 amino acids: CSARDVERAQETQYF.

The chain couples TRBV9 to TRBJ2-4; TCRdb names TRBD2, which stays unverified in the absence of DNA. Germline V gives CDR1 SGDLS, CDR2 YYNGEE. This CDR3 contains 16 residues. Here the CDR3 reads CASSPLTSGGADIQYF.

This chain uses TRBV4-2 with TRBJ1-5; the TCRdb call, TRBD1, lacks DNA for checking. Germline CDR1 reads LGHNA; CDR2 reads YNFKEQ. CDR3 size: 15 residues. This CDR3 is CASSPRTGNNQPQHF.

This chain joins TRBV7-6 and TRBJ2-2; the TRBD1 assignment by TCRdb is unverifiable without DNA. The CDR3 totals 14 residues. The germline V gene has CDR1 SGHVS and CDR2 FNYEAQ. This CDR3 is CASSPQGGFGELFF.

J is TRBJ2-1 and V is TRBV25-1; TCRdb lists TRBD2, though no DNA is available to test this call. CDR1 and CDR2 from the germline V gene are MGHDK and SYGVNS. The CDR3 sequence is 15 residues long. The CDR3 sequence: CASSEYGSQGNEQFF.

J is TRBJ2-2 and V is TRBV10-3; without DNA, the TCRdb call of TRBD2 cannot be checked. The CDR3 length is 14 residues. Germline V gene data show CDR1 as ENHRY and CDR2 as SYGVKD. This CDR3 is CAISEIGHTGELFF.

The chain carries TRBV6-2 or TRBV6-3 and TRBJ2-7; there is no DNA to check the TCRdb D call of TRBD2. Germline V gene lookup returns CDR1 MNHEY and CDR2 SVGEGT. This CDR3 is 17 amino acids long. This CDR3 is CASSYSWPTGSPYEQYF.

The CDR3 reads CATSRDRGTRLFGEQFF. This sequence joins TRBV15 and TRBJ2-1; the D call from TCRdb, TRBD2, cannot be confirmed without DNA. Germline V gene sequence: CDR1 LNHNV, CDR2 YYDKDF (reference sequence). CDR3 size: 17 residues.

V usage is TRBV6-1 and J usage is TRBJ2-5. The germline V gene encodes CDR1 MNHNS and CDR2 SASEGT. CDR3 length: 14 amino acids. CDR3 residues: CASSQVGTQETQYF.